Only a few counts were recorded for the clone carrying this T cell receptor (beta chain). The data derive from a study of T-cell memory formation after mild COVID-19. Germline V gene sequence: CDR1 LNHDA, CDR2 SQIVND (reference sequence). This CDR3 spans 16 amino acids. V was pared by 5 bases and J by 6 bases, with 13 bases of the junction left unmatched. TCRdb passed the 5' RACE reads through MiXCR, listing each CDR3 protein once. The repertoire has 400,000 or so distinct CDR3 sequences, 20% of them found once; the top ten carry 7.5% to 9.5%. The sample taken for sequencing was PBMCs or a T cell subset sorted from them (not recorded which). The chain employs TRBV19 and TRBJ2-1; TRBD2 matches at 7 bases. The receptor was derived from an adult woman who had mild COVID-19 (a few samples of this study predate the infection). Cell type and time point are not known. The CDR3 reads CASSSNPGLWGNEQFF. Written as DNA, the CDR3 is TGTGCCAGTAGTTCTAACCCGGGACTATGGGGCAATGAGCAGTTCTTC.